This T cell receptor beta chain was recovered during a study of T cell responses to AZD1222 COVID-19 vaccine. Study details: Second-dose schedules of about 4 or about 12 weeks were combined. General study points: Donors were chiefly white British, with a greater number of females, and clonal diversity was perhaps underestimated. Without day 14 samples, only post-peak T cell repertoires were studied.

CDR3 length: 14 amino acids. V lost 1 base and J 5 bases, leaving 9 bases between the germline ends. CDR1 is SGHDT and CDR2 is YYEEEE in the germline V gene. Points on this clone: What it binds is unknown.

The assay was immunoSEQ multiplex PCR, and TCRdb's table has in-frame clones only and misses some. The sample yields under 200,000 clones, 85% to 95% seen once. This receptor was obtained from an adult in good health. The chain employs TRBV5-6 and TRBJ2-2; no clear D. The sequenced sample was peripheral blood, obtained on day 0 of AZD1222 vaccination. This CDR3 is CASSLRRETGELFF. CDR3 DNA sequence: TGTGCCAGCAGCTTGAGAAGGGAAACCGGGGAGCTGTTTTTT. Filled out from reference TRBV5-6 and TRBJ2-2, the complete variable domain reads DAGVTQSPTHLIKTRGQQVTLRCSPKSGHDTVSWYQQALGQGPQFIFQYYEEEERQRGNFPDRFSGHQFPNYSSELNVNALLLGDSALYLCASSLRRETGELFFGEGSRLTVL.